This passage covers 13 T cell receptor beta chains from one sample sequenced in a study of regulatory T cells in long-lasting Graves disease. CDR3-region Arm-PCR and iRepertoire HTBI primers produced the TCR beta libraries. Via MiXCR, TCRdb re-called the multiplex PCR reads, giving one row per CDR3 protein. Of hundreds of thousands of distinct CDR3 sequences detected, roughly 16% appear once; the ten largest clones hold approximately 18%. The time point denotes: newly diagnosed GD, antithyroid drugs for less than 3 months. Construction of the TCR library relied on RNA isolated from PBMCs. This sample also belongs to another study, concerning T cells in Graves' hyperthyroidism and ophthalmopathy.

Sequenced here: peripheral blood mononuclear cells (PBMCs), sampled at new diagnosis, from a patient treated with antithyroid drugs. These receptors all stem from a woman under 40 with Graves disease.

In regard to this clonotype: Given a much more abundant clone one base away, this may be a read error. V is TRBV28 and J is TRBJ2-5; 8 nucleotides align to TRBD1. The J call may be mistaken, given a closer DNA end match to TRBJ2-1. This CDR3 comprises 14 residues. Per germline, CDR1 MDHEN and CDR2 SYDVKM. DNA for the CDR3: TGTGCCAGTCTCAAAGGGGCAGGGGGCTATGAGCAGTTCTTC. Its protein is CASLKGAGGYEQFF.

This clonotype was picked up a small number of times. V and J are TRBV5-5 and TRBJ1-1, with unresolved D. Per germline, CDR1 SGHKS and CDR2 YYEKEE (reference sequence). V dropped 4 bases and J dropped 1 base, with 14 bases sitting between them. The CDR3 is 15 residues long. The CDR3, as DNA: TGTGCCAGCAGCCCTCAAATTCGGTCGAACACTGAAGCTTTCTTT. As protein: CASSPQIRSNTEAFF.

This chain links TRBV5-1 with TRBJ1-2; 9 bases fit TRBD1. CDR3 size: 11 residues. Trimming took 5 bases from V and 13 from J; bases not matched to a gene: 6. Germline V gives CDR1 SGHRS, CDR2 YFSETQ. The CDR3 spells CASRGQGSGTF. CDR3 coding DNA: TGCGCCAGCAGGGGACAGGGATCTGGCACCTTC.

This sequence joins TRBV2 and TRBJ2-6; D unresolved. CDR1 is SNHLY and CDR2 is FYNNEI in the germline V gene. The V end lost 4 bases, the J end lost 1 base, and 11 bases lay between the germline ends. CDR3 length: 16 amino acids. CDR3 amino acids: CASSAEQISGANVLTF. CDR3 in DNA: TGTGCCAGCAGTGCAGAACAAATTTCTGGGGCCAACGTCCTGACTTTC. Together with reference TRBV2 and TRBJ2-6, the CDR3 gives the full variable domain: EPEVTQTPSHQVTQMGQEVILRCVPISNHLYFYWYRQILGQKVEFLVSFYNNEISEKSEIFDDQFSVERPDGSNFTLKIRSTKLEDSAMYFCASSAEQISGANVLTFGAGSRLTVL.

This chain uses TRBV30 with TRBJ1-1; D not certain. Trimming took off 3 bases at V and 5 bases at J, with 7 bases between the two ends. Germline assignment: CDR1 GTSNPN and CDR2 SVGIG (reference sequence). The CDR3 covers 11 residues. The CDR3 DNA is TGTGCCTGGAGCGAGACAACTGAAGCTTTCTTT. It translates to CAWSETTEAFF.

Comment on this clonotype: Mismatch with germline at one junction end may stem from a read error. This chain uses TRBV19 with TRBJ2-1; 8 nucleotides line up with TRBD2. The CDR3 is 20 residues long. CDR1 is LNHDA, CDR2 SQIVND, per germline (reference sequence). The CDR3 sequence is CTSSTFLDPTSVSSYNEQFF. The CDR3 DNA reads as TGTACCAGTAGCACATTTCTAGACCCGACTAGCGTAAGCTCCTACAATGAGCAGTTCTTC.

The CDR3 sequence: CASSQGSGVSDEQYF. As DNA, the CDR3 is TGTGCCAGCAGCCAAGGTTCAGGGGTTTCCGACGAGCAGTACTTC. The V gene is TRBV16, the J gene TRBJ2-7; D perhaps matches TRBD1 (6 bases). Per the germline V gene, CDR1 is KGHSY and CDR2 is FQNENV. V dropped 2 bases and J dropped 5 bases, with 16 bases sitting between them. This CDR3 contains 15 residues. Looking up the rest from reference TRBV16 and TRBJ2-7 gives the full variable domain: GEEVAQTPKHLVRGEGQKAKLYCAPIKGHSYVFWYQQVLKNEFKFLISFQNENVFDETGMPKERFSAKCLPNSPCSLEIQATKLEDSAVYFCASSQGSGVSDEQYFGPGTRLTVT.

The CDR3 region is CASSSAQVRVRGTDTQYF. The CDR3 bases are TGTGCCAGCAGCTCCGCCCAGGTGCGGGTTCGGGGTACAGATACGCAGTATTTT. This sequence joins TRBV7-9 and TRBJ2-3; perhaps TRBD2 as D (5 bases). The CDR3 consists of 18 residues. Germline V gives CDR1 SEHNR, CDR2 FQNEAQ (reference sequence). The V end lost 4 bases, the J end lost 3 bases, and 23 bases lay between the germline ends.

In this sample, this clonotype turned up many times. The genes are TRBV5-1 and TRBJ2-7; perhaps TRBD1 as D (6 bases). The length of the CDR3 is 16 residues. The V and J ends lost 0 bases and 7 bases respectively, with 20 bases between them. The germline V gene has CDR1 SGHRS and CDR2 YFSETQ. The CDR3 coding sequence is TGCGCCAGCAGCTTGGAGGGAGTAGGACAGACGGGTGAGCAGTACTTC. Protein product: CASSLEGVGQTGEQYF.

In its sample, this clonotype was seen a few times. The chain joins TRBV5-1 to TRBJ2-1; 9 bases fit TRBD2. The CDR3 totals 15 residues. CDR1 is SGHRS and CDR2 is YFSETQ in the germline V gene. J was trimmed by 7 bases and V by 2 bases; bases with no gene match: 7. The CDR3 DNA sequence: TGCGCCAGCAGCTTCCAACTAGCGGGCCCAAATGAGCAGTTCTTC. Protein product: CASSFQLAGPNEQFF.

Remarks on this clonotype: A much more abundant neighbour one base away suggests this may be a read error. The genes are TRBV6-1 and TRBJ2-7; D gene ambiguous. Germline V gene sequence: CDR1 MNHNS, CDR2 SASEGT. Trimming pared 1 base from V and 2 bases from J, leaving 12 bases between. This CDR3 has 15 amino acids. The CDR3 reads CASSEVTPRTYEQYF. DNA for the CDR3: TGTGCCAGCAGTGAAGTTACCCCCAGGACCTACGAGCAGTACTTC.

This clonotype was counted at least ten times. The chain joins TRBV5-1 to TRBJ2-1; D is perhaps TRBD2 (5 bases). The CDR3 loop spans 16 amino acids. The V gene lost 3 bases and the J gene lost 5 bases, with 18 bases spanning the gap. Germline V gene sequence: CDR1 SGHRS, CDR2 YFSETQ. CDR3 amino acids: CASSSLAGEINNEQFF. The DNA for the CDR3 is TGCGCCAGCAGCTCCCTGGCTGGGGAGATAAACAATGAGCAGTTCTTC.

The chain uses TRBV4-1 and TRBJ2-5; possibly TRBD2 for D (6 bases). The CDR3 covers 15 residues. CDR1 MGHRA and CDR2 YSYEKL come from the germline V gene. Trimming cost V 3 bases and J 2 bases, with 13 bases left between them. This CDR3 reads CASSHLFSGQETQYF. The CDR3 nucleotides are TGCGCCAGCAGCCACCTATTTAGCGGACAAGAGACCCAGTACTTC.